The source of this T cell receptor beta chain is a study of regulatory T cells in long-lasting Graves disease. Time point of the sample: newly diagnosed GD, antithyroid drugs for less than 3 months. Making the TCR library involved RNA that had been extracted from PBMCs. This clonotype appeared a few times. In building TCR beta libraries, iRepertoire HTBI primers were used together with Arm-PCR of CDR3 regions. Using its own MiXCR run on the multiplex PCR reads, TCRdb lists one record per CDR3 protein. The sample shows 520,000 or so distinct CDR3 sequences, more than 10% of them seen only once. Germline CDR1 is MDHEN and CDR2 is SYDVKM. V was trimmed by 7 bases and J by 0 bases, leaving 16 bases between them. This CDR3 has 15 residues. The sample was also linked to a second study, of T cells in Graves' hyperthyroidism and ophthalmopathy.

The sequenced sample was peripheral blood mononuclear cells (PBMCs), obtained at new diagnosis, from a patient treated with antithyroid drugs. This receptor was taken from a woman aged 30 to 39 with Graves disease. The chain employs TRBV28 and TRBJ2-7; D is uncertain. DNA for the CDR3: TGTGCCAGCACCAAATACGGAGTTAGCTCCTACGAGCAGTACTTC. It is translated as CASTKYGVSSYEQYF.